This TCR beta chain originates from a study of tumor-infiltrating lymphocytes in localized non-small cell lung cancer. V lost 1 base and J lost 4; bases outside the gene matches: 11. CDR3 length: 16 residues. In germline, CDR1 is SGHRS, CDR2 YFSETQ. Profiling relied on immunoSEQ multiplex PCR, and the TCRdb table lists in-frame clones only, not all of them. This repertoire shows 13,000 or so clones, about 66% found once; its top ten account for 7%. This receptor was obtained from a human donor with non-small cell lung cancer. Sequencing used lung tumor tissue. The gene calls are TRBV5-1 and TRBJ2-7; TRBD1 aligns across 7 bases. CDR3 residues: CASSLWYPGQSYEQYF. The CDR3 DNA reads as TGCGCCAGCAGCTTGTGGTACCCGGGACAGTCTTACGAGCAGTACTTC.